The clone carrying this T cell receptor beta chain appeared a single time. Its antigen remains unknown. The CDR3 loop spans 15 amino acids. Germline lookup yields CDR1 SNHLY and CDR2 FYNNEI. V lost 7 bases to trimming and J lost 5 bases, with 17 bases between them. This sample was taken from a study of shared clonotypes between healthy human individuals. Study-wide results and limits: Measured sharing among donors was expected to vary with sequencing depth.

Clones were sequenced by immunoSEQ multiplex PCR, and TCRdb holds only the in-frame ones, with some missing. The table has under 1,100,000 clones, roughly 75% seen once. The TCR sequence derives from a man in his late teens or twenties in good health. Sequencing was done on a sample of memory CD4+ T cells sorted from blood. Sample subset: CD45RA-negative fraction. The gene calls are TRBV2 and TRBJ2-2; TRBD2 is a possible D gene (6 bases). The CDR3 DNA reads as TGTGCCAGCATGATGGGACTCCGAAATACCGGGGAGCTGTTTTTT. The encoded protein is CASMMGLRNTGELFF. Supplemented by reference TRBV2 and TRBJ2-2, the full variable domain reads EPEVTQTPSHQVTQMGQEVILRCVPISNHLYFYWYRQILGQKVEFLVSFYNNEISEKSEIFDDQFSVERPDGSNFTLKIRSTKLEDSAMYFCASMMGLRNTGELFFGEGSRLTVL.